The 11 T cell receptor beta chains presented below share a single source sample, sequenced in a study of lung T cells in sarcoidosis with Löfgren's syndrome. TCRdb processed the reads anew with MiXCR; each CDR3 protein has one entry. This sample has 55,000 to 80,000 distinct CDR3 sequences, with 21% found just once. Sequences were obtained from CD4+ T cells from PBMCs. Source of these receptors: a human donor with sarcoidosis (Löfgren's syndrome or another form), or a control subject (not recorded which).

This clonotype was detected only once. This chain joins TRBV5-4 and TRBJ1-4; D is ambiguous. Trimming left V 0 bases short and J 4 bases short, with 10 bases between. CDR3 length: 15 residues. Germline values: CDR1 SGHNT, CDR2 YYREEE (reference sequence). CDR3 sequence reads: CASSLGFPDNEKLFF. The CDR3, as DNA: TGTGCCAGCAGCTTGGGTTTTCCGGATAATGAAAAACTGTTTTTT. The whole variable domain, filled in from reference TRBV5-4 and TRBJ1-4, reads ETGVTQSPTHLIKTRGQQVTLRCSSQSGHNTVSWYQQALGQGPQFIFQYYREEENGRGNFPPRFSGLQFPNYSSELNVNALELDDSALYLCASSLGFPDNEKLFFGSGTQLSVL.

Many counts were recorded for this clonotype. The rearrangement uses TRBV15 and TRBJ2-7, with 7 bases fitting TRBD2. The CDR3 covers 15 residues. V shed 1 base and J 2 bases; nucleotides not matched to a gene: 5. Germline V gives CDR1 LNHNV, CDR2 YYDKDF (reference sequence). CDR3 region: CATSRVRSGPYEQYF. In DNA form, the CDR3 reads TGTGCCACCAGCAGAGTGCGTAGCGGGCCCTACGAGCAGTACTTC.

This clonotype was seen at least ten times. DNA for the CDR3: TGTGCCACCCGGACAGGGGGCGCGGGGGGCCAGGGGCAGCCCCAGCATTTT. Its translation is CATRTGGAGGQGQPQHF. This chain joins TRBV28 and TRBJ1-5; 11 bases line up with TRBD1. Germline V gives CDR1 MDHEN, CDR2 SYDVKM. The V segment lost 10 bases and the J segment 7 bases; nucleotides outside the gene matches: 18. CDR3 length: 17 residues.

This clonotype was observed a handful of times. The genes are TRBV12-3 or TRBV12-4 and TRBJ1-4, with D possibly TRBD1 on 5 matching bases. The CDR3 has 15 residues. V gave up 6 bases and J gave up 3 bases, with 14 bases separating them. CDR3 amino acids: CASSPFGAPNEKLFF. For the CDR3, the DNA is TGTGCCAGCAGCCCTTTCGGGGCCCCTAATGAAAAACTGTTTTTT.

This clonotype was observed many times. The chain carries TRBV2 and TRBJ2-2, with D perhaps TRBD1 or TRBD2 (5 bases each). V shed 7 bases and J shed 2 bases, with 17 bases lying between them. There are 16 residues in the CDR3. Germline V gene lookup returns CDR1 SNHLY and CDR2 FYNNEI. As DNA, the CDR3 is TGTGCCAGCACCACAAAGGGGCGGGTTAACACCGGGGAGCTGTTTTTT. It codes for CASTTKGRVNTGELFF.

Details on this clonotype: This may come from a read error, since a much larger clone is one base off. CDR3 sequence (DNA): TGTGCCAGCACGGTCAAGGCCCTTAGCACAGATACGCAGTATTTT. Amino acid sequence: CASTVKALSTDTQYF. This chain uses TRBV6-1 with TRBJ2-3; D unclear. The germline V and J ends were trimmed by 7 bases and 0 bases, with 14 bases remaining between them. This CDR3 is built from 15 residues. Germline V gene sequence: CDR1 MNHNS, CDR2 SASEGT.

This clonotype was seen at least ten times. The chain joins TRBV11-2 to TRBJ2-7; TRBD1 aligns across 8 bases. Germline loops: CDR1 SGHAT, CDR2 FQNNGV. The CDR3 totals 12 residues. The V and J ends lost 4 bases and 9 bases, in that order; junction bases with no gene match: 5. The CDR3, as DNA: TGTGCCAGCAGCTCTCACAGGGGGTTGCAGTACTTC. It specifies CASSSHRGLQYF.

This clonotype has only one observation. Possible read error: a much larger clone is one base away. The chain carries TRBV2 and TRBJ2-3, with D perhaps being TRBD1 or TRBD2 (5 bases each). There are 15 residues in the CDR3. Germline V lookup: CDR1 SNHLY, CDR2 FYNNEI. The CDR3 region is CASRKGPRDPDRQYF. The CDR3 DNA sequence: TGTGCCAGCAGGAAGGGGCCACGGGACCCAGATAGGCAGTATTTT.

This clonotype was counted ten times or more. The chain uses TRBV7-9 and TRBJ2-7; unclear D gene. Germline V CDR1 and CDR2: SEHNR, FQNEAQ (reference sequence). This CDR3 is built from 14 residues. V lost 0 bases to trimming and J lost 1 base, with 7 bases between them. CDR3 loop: CASSLAGVSYEQYF. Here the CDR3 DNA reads TGTGCCAGCAGCTTAGCTGGAGTATCCTACGAGCAGTACTTC.

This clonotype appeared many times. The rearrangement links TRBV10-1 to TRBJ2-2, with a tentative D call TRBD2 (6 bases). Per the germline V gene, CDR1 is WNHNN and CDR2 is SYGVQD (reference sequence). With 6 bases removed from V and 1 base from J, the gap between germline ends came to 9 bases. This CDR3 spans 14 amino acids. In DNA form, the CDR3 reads TGCGCCAGCAGCAGGGACTGGAACACCGGGGAGCTGTTTTTT. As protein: CASSRDWNTGELFF.

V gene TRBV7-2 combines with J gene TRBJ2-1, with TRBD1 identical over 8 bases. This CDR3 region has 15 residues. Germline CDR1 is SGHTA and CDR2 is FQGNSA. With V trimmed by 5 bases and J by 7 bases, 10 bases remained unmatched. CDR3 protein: CASSQTGGPGNEQFF. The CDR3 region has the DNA TGTGCCAGCAGCCAAACAGGGGGACCGGGGAATGAGCAGTTCTTC.